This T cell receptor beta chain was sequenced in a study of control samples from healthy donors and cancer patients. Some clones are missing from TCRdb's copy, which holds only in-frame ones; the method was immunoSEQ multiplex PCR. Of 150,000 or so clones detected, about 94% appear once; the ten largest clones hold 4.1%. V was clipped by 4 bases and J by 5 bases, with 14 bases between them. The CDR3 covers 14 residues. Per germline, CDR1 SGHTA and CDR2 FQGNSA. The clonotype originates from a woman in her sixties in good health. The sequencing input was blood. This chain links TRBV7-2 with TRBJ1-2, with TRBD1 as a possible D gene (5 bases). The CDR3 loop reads CASSYLGVGYGYTF. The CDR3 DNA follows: TGTGCCAGCAGCTACCTAGGGGTCGGATATGGCTACACCTTC.